This T cell receptor beta chain was captured by sequencing in a study of cytotoxic CD8 clonotypes in ibrutinib-treated CLL. Trimming took 4 bases from V and 2 from J, leaving 9 bases between them. The CDR3 is 14 amino acids. The germline gives CDR1 MDHEN, CDR2 SYDVKM. The assay was immunoSEQ multiplex PCR, and TCRdb's table has in-frame clones only and misses some. This table holds over 95,000 clones, 50% to 65% found once. The source is a human donor with chronic lymphocytic leukemia. The specimen was PBMCs, collected after 24 months of ibrutinib treatment. The rearrangement joins TRBV28 to TRBJ2-4; D tentatively fits TRBD1 or TRBD2 (5 bases each). The CDR3 reads CASSWGYSKNIQYF. CDR3 sequence (DNA): TGTGCCAGCAGTTGGGGGTATTCCAAAAACATTCAGTACTTC.